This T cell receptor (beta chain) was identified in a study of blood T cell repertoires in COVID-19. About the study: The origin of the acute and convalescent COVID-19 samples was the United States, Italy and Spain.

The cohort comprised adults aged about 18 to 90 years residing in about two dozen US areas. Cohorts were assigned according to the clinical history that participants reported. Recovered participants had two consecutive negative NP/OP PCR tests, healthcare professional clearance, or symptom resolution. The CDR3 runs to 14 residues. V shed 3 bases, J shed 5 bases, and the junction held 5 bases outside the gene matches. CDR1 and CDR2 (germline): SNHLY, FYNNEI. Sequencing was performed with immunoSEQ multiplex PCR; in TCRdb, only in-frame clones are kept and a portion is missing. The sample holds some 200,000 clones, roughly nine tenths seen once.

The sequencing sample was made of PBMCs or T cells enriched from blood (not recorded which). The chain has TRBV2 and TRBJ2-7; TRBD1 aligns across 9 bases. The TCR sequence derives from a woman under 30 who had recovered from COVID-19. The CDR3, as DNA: TGTGCCAGCAGTGACCCGGGACAGGGAGACGAGCAGTACTTC. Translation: CASSDPGQGDEQYF.